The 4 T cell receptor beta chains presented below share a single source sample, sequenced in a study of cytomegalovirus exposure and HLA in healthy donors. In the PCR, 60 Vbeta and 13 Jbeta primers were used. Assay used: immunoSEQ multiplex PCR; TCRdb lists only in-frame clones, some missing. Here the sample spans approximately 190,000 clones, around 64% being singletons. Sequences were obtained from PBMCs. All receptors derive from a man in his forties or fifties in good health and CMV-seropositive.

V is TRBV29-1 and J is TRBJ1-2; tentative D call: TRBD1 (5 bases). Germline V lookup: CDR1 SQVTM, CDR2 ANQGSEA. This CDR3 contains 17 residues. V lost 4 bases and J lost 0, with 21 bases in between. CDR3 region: CSVGAPSQGGPNYGYTF. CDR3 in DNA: TGCAGCGTTGGGGCCCCTTCCCAGGGAGGACCTAACTATGGCTACACCTTC.

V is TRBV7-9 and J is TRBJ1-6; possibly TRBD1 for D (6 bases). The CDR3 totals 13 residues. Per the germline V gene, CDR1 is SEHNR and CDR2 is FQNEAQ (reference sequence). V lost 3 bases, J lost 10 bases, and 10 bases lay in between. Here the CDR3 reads CASSLDRNSPLHF. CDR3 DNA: TGTGCCAGCAGCTTGGACAGAAACTCACCCCTCCACTTT.

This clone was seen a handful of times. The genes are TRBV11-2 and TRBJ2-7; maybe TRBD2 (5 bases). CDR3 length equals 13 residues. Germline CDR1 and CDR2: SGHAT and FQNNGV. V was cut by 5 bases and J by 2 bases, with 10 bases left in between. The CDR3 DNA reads TGTGCCAGCAGCCCCCGAGGGACCTACGAGCAGTACTTC. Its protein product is CASSPRGTYEQYF.

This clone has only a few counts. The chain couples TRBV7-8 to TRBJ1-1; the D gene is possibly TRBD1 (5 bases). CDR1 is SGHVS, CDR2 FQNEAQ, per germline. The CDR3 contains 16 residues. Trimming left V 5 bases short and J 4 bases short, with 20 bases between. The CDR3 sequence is CASSQHQGQGTTEAFF. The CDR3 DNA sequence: TGTGCCAGCAGCCAGCACCAAGGGCAGGGAACCACTGAAGCTTTCTTT.